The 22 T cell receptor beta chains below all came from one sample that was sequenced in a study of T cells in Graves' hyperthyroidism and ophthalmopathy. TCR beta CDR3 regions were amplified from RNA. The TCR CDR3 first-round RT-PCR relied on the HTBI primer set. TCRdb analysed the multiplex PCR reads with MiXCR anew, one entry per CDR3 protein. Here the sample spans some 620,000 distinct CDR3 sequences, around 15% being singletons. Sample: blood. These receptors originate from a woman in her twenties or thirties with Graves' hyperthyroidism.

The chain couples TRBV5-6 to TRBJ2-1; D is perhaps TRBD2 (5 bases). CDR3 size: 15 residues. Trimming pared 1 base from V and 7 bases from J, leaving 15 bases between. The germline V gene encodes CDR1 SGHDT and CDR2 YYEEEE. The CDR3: CASSLLAEGENEQFF. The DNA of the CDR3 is TGTGCCAGCAGCTTGCTCGCAGAGGGAGAAAATGAGCAGTTCTTC.

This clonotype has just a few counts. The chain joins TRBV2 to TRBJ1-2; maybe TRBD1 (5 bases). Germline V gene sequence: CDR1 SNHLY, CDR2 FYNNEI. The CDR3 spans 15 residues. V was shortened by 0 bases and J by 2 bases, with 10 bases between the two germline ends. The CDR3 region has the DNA TGTGCCAGCAGTGAAGCAGGGACCCCAAACTATGGCTACACCTTC. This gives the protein CASSEAGTPNYGYTF.

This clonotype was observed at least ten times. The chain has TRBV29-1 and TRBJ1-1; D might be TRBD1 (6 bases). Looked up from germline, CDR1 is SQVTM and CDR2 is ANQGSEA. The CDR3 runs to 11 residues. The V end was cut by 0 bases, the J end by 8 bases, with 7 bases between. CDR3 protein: CSVEDGQEAFF. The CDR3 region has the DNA TGCAGCGTTGAAGATGGACAGGAAGCTTTCTTT.

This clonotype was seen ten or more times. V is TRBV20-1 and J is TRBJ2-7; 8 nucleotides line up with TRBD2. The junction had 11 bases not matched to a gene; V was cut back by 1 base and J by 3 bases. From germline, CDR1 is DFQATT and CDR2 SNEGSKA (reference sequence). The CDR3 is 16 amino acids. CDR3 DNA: TGCAGTGCTAGAGGGCCGGCGTCTAGCGGGCGCTACGAGCAGTACTTC. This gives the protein CSARGPASSGRYEQYF.

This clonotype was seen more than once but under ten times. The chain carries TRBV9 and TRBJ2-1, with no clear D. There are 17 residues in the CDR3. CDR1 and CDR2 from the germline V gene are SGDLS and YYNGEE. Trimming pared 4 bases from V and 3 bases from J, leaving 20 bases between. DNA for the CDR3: TGTGCCAGCAGCCATTCTAGGTCTCAAACCCTCTACAATGAGCAGTTCTTC. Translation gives CASSHSRSQTLYNEQFF.

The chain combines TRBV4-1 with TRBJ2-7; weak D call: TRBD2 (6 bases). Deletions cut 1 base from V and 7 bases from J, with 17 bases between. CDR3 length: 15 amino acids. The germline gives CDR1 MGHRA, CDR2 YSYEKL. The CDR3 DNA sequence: TGCGCCAGCAGCCAAGCAGTGGGAGCGCGGGATGAGCAGTACTTC. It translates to CASSQAVGARDEQYF.

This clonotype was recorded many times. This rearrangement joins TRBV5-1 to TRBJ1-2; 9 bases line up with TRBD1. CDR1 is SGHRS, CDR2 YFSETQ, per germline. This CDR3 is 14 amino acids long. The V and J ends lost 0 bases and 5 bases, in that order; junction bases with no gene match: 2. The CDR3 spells CASSLGDRDYGYTF. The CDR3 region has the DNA TGCGCCAGCAGCTTGGGGGACAGGGATTATGGCTACACCTTC.

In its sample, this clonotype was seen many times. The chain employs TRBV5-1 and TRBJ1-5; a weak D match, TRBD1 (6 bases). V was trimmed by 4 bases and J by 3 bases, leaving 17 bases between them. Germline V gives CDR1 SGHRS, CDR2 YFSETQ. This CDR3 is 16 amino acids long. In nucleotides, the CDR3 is TGCGCCAGCAGCCCTCTTCCAGGGGTGAACAATCAGCCCCAGCATTTT. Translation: CASSPLPGVNNQPQHF.

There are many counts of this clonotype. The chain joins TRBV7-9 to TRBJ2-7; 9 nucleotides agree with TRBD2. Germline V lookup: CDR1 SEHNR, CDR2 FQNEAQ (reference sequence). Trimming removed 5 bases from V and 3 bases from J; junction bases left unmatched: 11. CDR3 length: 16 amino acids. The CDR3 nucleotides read TGTGCCAGCAGCCTGGACGATAGCGGGAGATTCTACGAGCAGTACTTC. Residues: CASSLDDSGRFYEQYF.

CDR3 coding DNA: TGTGCCAGCAGTGAACCGGCAGCTAATCAGCCCCAGCATTTT. Amino acids: CASSEPAANQPQHF. The chain couples TRBV6-1 to TRBJ1-5; D uncertain. The CDR3 spans 14 residues. The germline CDR1 and CDR2 sequences are MNHNS and SASEGT. V lost 2 bases and J 4 bases, leaving 9 bases between the germline ends.

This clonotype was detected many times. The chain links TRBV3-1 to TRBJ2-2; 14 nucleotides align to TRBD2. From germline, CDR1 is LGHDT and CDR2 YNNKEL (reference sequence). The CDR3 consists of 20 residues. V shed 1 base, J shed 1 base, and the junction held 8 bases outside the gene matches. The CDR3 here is CASSQGLAGGPRGNTGELFF. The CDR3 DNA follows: TGTGCCAGCAGCCAAGGACTAGCGGGAGGGCCTCGAGGGAACACCGGGGAGCTGTTTTTT.

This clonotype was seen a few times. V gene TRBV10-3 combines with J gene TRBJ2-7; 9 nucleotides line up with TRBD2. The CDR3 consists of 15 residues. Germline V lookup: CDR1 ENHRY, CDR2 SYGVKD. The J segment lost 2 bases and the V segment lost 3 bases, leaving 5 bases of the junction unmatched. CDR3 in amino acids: CAISDAGGNTYEQYF. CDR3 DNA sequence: TGTGCCATCAGTGACGCGGGAGGGAACACCTACGAGCAGTACTTC.

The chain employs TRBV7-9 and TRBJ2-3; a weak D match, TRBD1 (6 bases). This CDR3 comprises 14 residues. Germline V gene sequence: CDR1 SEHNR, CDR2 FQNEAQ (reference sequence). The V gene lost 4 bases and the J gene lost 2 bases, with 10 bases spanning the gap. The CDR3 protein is CASSYTGPTDTQYF. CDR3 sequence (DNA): TGTGCCAGCAGCTATACAGGGCCCACAGATACGCAGTATTTT.

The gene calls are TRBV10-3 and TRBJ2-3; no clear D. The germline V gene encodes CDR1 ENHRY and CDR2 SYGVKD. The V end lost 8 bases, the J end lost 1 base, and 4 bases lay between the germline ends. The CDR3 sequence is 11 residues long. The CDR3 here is CAIEGTDTQYF. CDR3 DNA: TGTGCCATCGAAGGCACAGATACGCAGTATTTT.

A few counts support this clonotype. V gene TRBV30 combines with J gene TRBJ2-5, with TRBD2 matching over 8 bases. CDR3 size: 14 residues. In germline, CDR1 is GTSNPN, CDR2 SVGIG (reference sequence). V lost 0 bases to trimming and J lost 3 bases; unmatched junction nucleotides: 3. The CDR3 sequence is CAWSVGTREETQYF. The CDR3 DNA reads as TGTGCCTGGAGTGTCGGGACTAGGGAAGAGACCCAGTACTTC.

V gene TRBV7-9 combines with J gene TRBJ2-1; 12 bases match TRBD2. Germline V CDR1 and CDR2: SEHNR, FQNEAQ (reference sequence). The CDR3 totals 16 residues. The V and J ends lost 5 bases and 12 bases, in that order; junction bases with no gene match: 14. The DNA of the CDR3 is TGTGCCAGCAGCCCCCCCCCGTCTAGCGGGAGGGGGGGGCAGTTCTTC. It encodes CASSPPPSSGRGGQFF.

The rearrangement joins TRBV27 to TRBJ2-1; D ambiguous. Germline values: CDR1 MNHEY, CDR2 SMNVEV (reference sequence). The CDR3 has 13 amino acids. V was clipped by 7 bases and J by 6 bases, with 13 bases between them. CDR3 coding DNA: TGTGCCAGCAAGAGGAGCCGGAGCAATGAGCAGTTCTTC. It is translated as CASKRSRSNEQFF.

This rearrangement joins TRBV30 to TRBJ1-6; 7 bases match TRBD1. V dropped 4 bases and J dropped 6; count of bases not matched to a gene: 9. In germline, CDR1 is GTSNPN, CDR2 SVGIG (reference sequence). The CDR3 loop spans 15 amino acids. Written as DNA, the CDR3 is TGTGCCTGGAAACCCTCGGACAGGATTAATTCACCCCTCCACTTT. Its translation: CAWKPSDRINSPLHF.

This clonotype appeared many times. In DNA form, the CDR3 reads TGTGCCAGCTCACGCTTACCGGGACAGGCTACTGAAGCTTTCTTT. Its protein product is CASSRLPGQATEAFF. The chain couples TRBV18 to TRBJ1-1; 8 bases line up with TRBD1. The CDR3 length is 15 residues. Germline CDR1 KGHSH, CDR2 LQKENI. The V segment lost 4 bases and the J segment 5 bases; nucleotides outside the gene matches: 9.

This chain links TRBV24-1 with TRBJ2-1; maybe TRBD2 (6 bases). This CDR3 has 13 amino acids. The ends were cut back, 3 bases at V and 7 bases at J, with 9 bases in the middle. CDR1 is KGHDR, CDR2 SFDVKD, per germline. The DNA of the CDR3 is TGTGCCACCAGTGATGGGACTTGGAATGAGCAGTTCTTC. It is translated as CATSDGTWNEQFF.

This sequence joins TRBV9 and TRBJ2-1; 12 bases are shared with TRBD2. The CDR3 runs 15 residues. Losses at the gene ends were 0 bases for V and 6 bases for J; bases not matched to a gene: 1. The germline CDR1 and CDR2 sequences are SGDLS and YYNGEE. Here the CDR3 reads CASSVASGRANEQFF. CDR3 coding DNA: TGTGCCAGCAGCGTAGCTAGCGGGAGGGCCAATGAGCAGTTCTTC.

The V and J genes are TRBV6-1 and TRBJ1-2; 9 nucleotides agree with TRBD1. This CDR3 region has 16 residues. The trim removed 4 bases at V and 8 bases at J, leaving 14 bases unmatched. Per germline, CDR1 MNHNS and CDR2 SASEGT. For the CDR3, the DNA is TGTGCCAGCAGTGCAAAAACGGGACAGGGTATCTACGGCTACACCTTC. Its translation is CASSAKTGQGIYGYTF.